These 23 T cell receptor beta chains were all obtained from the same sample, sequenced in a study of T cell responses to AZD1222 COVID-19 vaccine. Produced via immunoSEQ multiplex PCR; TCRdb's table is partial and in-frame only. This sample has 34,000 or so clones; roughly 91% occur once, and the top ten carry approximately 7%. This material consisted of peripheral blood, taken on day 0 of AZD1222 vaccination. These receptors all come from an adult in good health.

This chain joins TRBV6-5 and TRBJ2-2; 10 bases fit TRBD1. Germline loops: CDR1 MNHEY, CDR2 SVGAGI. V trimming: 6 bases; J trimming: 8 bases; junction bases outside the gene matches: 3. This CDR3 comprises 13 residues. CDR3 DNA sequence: TGTGCCAGCAGAGACAGGGGGCTGGGGGAGCTGTTTTTT. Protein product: CASRDRGLGELFF.

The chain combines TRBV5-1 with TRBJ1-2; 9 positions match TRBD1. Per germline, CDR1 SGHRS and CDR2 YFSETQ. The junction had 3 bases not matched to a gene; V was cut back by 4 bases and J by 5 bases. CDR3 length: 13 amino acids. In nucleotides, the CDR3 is TGCGCCAGCAGCCCCGGACAGGGGTATGGCTACACCTTC. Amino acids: CASSPGQGYGYTF.

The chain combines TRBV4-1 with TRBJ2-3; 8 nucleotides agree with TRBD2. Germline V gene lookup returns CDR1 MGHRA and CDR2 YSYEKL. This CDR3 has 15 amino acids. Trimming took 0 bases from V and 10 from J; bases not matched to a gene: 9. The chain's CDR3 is CASSQDLRGVQAQYF. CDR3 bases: TGCGCCAGCAGCCAAGATCTGCGGGGGGTTCAGGCGCAGTATTTT.

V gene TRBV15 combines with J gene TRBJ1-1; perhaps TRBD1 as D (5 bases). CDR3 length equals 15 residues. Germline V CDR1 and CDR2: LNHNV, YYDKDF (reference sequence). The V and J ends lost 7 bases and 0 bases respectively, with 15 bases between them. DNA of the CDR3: TGTGCCACCAACCAGGGACGTCCGATGAACACTGAAGCTTTCTTT. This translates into CATNQGRPMNTEAFF.

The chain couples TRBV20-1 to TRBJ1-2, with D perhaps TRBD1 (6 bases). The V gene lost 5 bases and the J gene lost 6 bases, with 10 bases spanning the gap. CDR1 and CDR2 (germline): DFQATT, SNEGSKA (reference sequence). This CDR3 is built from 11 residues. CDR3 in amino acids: CSAQGSDGYTF. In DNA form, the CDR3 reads TGCAGTGCTCAGGGGTCGGATGGCTACACCTTC.

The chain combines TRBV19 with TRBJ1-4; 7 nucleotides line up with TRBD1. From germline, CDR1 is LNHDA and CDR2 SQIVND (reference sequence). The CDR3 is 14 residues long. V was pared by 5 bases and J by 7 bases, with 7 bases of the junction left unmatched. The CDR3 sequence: CASSGRDSREKLFF. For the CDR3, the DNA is TGTGCCAGTAGTGGGAGGGACAGCCGTGAAAAACTGTTTTTT.

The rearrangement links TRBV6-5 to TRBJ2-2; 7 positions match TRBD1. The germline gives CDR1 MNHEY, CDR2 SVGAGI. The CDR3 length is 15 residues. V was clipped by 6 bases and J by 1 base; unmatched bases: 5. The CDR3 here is CASRGTERNTGELFF. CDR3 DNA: TGTGCCAGCAGAGGGACAGAGAGGAACACCGGGGAGCTGTTTTTT.

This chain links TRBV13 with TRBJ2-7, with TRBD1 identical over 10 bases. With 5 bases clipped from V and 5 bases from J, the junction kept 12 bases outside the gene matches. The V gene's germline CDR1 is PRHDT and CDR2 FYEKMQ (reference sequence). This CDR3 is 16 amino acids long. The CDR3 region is CASSARGRTGGNEQYF. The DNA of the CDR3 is TGTGCCAGCAGCGCCAGGGGACGGACAGGGGGTAACGAGCAGTACTTC.

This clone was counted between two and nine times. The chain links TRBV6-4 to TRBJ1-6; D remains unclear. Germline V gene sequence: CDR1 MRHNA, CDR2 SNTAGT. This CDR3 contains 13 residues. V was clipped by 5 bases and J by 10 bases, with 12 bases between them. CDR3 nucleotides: TGTGCCAGCAGTTACAGCTCTGAATCACCCCTCCACTTT. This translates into CASSYSSESPLHF.

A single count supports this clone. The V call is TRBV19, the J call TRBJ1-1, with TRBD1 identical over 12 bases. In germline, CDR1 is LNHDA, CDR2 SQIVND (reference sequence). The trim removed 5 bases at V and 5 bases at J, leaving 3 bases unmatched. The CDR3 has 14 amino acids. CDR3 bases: TGTGCCAGTAGTGTGGGACAGGGGGCGACTGAAGCTTTCTTT. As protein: CASSVGQGATEAFF. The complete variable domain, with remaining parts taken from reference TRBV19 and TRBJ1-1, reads DGGITQSPKYLFRKEGQNVTLSCEQNLNHDAMYWYRQDPGQGLRLIYYSQIVNDFQKGDIAEGYSVSREKKESFPLTVTSAQKNPTAFYLCASSVGQGATEAFFGQGTRLTVV.

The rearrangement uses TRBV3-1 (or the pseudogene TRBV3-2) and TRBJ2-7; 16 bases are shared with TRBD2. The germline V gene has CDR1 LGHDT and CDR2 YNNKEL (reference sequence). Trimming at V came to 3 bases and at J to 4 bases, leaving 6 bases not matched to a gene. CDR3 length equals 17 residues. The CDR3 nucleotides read TGTGCCAGCAGCCAGGGACTAGCGGGAGGGCCAGGTTACGAGCAGTACTTC. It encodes CASSQGLAGGPGYEQYF.

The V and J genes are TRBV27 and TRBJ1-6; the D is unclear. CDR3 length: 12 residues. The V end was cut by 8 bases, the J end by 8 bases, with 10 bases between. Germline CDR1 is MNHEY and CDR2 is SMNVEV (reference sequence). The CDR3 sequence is CASAHPYSPLHF. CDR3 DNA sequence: TGTGCCAGCGCCCACCCGTATTCACCCCTCCACTTT.

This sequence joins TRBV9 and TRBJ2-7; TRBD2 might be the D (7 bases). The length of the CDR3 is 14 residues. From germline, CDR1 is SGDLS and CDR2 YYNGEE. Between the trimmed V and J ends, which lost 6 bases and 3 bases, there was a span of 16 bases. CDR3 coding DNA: TGTGCCAGCAACCCTGGGGGGGGCTTCTACGAGCAGTACTTC. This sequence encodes CASNPGGGFYEQYF.

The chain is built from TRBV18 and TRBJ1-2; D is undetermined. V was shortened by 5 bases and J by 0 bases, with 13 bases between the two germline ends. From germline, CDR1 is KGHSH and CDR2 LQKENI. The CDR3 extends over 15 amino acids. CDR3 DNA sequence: TGTGCCAGCTCAATGGGAGCCGGGGCTAACTATGGCTACACCTTC. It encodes CASSMGAGANYGYTF.

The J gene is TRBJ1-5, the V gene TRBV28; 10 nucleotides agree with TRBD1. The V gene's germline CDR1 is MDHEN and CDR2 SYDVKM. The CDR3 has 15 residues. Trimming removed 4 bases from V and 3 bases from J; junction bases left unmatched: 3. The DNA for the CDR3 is TGTGCCAGCAGTTCCGGACAGGGGGTCAATCAGCCCCAGCATTTT. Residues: CASSSGQGVNQPQHF.

CDR3: CASSFAALDTGELFF. The DNA of the CDR3 is TGTGCCAGCAGCTTCGCAGCACTTGACACCGGGGAGCTGTTTTTT. This chain connects TRBV7-9 to TRBJ2-2, with D unclear. The CDR3 loop spans 15 amino acids. Germline CDR1 and CDR2: SEHNR and FQNEAQ (reference sequence). The ends were cut back, 3 bases at V and 3 bases at J, with 11 bases in the middle.

The CDR3 loop is CATINTLAGGTDTQYF. The CDR3 DNA sequence: TGTGCCACCATTAACACGCTAGCGGGGGGTACAGATACGCAGTATTTT. V and J are TRBV7-9 and TRBJ2-3; 11 bases line up with TRBD2. Germline trimming cut 10 bases from V and 3 bases from J; bases unmatched to any gene: 12. This CDR3 is built from 16 residues. From germline, CDR1 is SEHNR and CDR2 FQNEAQ (reference sequence). The variable domain in full, completed from reference TRBV7-9 and TRBJ2-3, reads DTGVSQNPRHKITKRGQNVTFRCDPISEHNRLYWYRQTLGQGPEFLTYFQNEAQLEKSRLLSDRFSAERPKGSFSTLEIQRTEQGDSAMYLCATINTLAGGTDTQYFGPGTRLTVL.

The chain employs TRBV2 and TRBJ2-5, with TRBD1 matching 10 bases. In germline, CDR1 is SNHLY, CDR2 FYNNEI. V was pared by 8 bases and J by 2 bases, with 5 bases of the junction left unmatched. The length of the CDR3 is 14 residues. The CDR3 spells CASGGTGDQETQYF. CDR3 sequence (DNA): TGTGCCAGCGGTGGGACAGGGGATCAAGAGACCCAGTACTTC.

The CDR3 protein is CASSRGLGNEQFF. In nucleotides, the CDR3 is TGTGCCAGCAGCCGGGGACTGGGCAATGAGCAGTTCTTC. The chain is built from TRBV14 and TRBJ2-1, with a possible D match to TRBD2 (6 bases). V gave up 4 bases and J gave up 6 bases, with 10 bases separating them. This CDR3 is built from 13 residues. Per germline, CDR1 SGHDN and CDR2 FVKESK.

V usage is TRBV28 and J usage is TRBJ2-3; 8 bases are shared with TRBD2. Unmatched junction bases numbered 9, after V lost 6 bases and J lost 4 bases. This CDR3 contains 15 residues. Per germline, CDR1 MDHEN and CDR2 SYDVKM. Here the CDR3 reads CASSPPRGEADTQYF. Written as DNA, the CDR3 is TGTGCCAGCAGCCCGCCGCGGGGGGAGGCAGATACGCAGTATTTT.

The CDR3 DNA follows: TGTGCCAGCAGCAAAACGGACAGGGAAGTATACGAGCAGTACTTC. This codes for CASSKTDREVYEQYF. This chain connects TRBV5-6 to TRBJ2-7; 8 nucleotides align to TRBD1. The CDR3 extends over 15 amino acids. The trim removed 4 bases at V and 4 bases at J, leaving 10 bases unmatched. Germline V gene lookup returns CDR1 SGHDT and CDR2 YYEEEE.

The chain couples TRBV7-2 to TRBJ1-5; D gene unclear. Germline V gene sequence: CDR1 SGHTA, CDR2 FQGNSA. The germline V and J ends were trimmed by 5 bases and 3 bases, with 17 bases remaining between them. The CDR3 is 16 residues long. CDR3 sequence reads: CASSAGLRVPNQPQHF. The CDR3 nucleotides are TGTGCCAGCAGCGCGGGGTTGCGGGTGCCCAATCAGCCCCAGCATTTT.

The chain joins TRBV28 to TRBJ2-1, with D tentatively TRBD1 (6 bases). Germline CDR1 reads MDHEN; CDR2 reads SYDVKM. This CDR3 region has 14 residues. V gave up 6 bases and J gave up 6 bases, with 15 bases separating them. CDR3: CASRPPGTINEQFF. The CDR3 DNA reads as TGTGCCAGCAGACCACCCGGGACAATCAATGAGCAGTTCTTC.